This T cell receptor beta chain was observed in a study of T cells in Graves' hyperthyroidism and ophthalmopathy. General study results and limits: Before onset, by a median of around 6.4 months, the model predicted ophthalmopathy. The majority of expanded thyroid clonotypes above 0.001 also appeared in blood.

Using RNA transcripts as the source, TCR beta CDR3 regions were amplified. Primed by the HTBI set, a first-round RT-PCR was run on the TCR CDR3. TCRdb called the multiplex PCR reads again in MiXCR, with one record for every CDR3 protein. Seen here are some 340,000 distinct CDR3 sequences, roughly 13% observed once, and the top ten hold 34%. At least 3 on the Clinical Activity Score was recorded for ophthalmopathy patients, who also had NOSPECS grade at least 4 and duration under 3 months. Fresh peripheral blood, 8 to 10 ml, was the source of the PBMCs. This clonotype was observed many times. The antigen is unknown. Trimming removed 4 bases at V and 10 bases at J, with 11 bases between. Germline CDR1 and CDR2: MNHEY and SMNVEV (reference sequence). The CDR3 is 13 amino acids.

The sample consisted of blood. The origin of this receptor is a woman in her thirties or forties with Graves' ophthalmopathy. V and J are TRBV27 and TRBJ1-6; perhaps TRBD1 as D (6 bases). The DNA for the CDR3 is TGTGCCAGCAGTTCCCAGGGGTCGTCACCCCTCCACTTT. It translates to CASSSQGSSPLHF.